These 18 T cell receptor beta chains came from one sample sequenced in a study of blood T cell repertoires in COVID-19. This table comes from immunoSEQ multiplex PCR, and its TCRdb copy is limited to in-frame clones, with some not included. The profile shows 200,000 to 250,000 clones, around 86% of them singletons. The specimen sequenced was peripheral blood. The receptors stem from a woman aged 65 to 85 with COVID-19, enrolled during active disease.

This clone has a handful of counts. This rearrangement joins TRBV28 to TRBJ2-3; a possible D gene is TRBD1 (6 bases). Per germline, CDR1 MDHEN and CDR2 SYDVKM. This CDR3 has 13 residues. Trimming stripped 6 bases from V and 2 bases from J, with 9 bases between. CDR3 DNA: TGTGCCAGCAGAGGACAGCCCACAGATACGCAGTATTTT. It is translated as CASRGQPTDTQYF.

V usage is TRBV7-8 and J usage is TRBJ1-1; TRBD1 aligns across 8 bases. This CDR3 is built from 15 residues. Losses at the gene ends were 4 bases for V and 3 bases for J; bases not matched to a gene: 7. Germline V gives CDR1 SGHVS, CDR2 FQNEAQ. CDR3 DNA: TGTGCCAGCAGCTCGTTACAGGGGGTCCACACTGAAGCTTTCTTT. Its translation is CASSSLQGVHTEAFF.

Remarks on this clone: Other nucleotide sequences in the sample specify the same CDR3. The chain links TRBV14 to TRBJ2-1; 7 positions match TRBD2. J gave up 9 bases and V 0 bases, and 17 bases lay outside the gene matches. The germline CDR1 and CDR2 sequences are SGHDN and FVKESK. The CDR3 length is 18 residues. The DNA of the CDR3 is TGTGCCAGCAGCCAAGATCTAGCCAGCGGGAAGGTTTATTCTGAGCAGTTCTTC. Protein sequence: CASSQDLASGKVYSEQFF.

The V gene is TRBV18, the J gene TRBJ2-4, with D maybe TRBD2 (6 bases). CDR3 size: 14 residues. V was cut by 3 bases and J by 10 bases, with 16 bases left in between. Germline CDR1 reads KGHSH; CDR2 reads LQKENI. CDR3: CASSPARDSPIQYF. As DNA, the CDR3 is TGTGCCAGCTCACCTGCGCGGGACTCACCTATTCAGTACTTC.

The V and J genes are TRBV9 and TRBJ2-2; 7 bases are shared with TRBD2. J was trimmed by 1 base and V by 4 bases; bases with no gene match: 7. The CDR3 extends over 16 amino acids. Per the germline V gene, CDR1 is SGDLS and CDR2 is YYNGEE. The CDR3 loop reads CASSPRAGLNTGELFF. CDR3 nucleotides: TGTGCCAGCAGCCCCCGAGCGGGACTGAACACCGGGGAGCTGTTTTTT.

This chain joins TRBV2 and TRBJ2-1, with D unresolved. V was trimmed by 5 bases and J by 5 bases, leaving 10 bases between them. Germline assignment: CDR1 SNHLY and CDR2 FYNNEI. The CDR3 consists of 13 residues. CDR3 coding DNA: TGTGCCAGCAGTCCCCTTTATGACAATGAGCAGTTCTTC. Translated: CASSPLYDNEQFF.

The chain couples TRBV7-9 to TRBJ1-4; D not certain. Trimming took off 1 base at V and 4 bases at J, with 10 bases between the two ends. Germline V CDR1 and CDR2: SEHNR, FQNEAQ (reference sequence). The CDR3 has 15 residues. The CDR3 loop is CASSLGADYNEKLFF. The CDR3 region has the DNA TGTGCCAGCAGCTTAGGGGCCGATTATAATGAAAAACTGTTTTTT.

V usage is TRBV7-8 and J usage is TRBJ1-5; 7 bases are a match to TRBD1. The CDR3 length is 13 residues. V lost 5 bases and J lost 4; bases outside the gene matches: 2. CDR1 and CDR2 from the germline V gene are SGHVS and FQNEAQ. The CDR3 loop reads CASSTGQNQPQHF. CDR3 bases: TGTGCCAGCAGCACGGGACAGAATCAGCCCCAGCATTTT.

The sample holds one count of this clone. V usage is TRBV19 and J usage is TRBJ1-5; 8 bases are shared with TRBD1. Germline values: CDR1 LNHDA, CDR2 SQIVND (reference sequence). The CDR3 contains 15 residues. V lost 3 bases to trimming and J lost 2 bases; unmatched junction nucleotides: 3. The CDR3 DNA reads TGTGCCAGTAGTATCTTGACAGGGGGCAATCAGCCCCAGCATTTT. It codes for CASSILTGGNQPQHF.

V gene TRBV15 combines with J gene TRBJ2-3, with D perhaps matching TRBD2 (5 bases). Trimming took off 5 bases at V and 5 bases at J, with 14 bases between the two ends. CDR1 LNHNV and CDR2 YYDKDF come from the germline V gene (reference sequence). CDR3 length: 14 residues. In DNA form, the CDR3 reads TGTGCCACCAGCGCCCAACTGGCGGGAGATACGCAGTATTTT. Translated: CATSAQLAGDTQYF.

V is TRBV4-2 and J is TRBJ2-6, with a tentative D call TRBD1 (6 bases). The CDR3 is 17 amino acids. CDR1 and CDR2 (germline): LGHNA, YNFKEQ. The ends were cut back, 4 bases at V and 4 bases at J, with 17 bases in the middle. The CDR3 loop reads CASSPGHTKTGANVLTF. The CDR3 region has the DNA TGTGCCAGCAGCCCGGGACATACGAAAACGGGGGCCAACGTCCTGACTTTC.

This chain connects TRBV2 to TRBJ1-2, with D possibly matching TRBD1 (6 bases). Trimming stripped 5 bases from V and 6 bases from J, with 13 bases between. In germline, CDR1 is SNHLY, CDR2 FYNNEI. CDR3 length: 13 amino acids. This CDR3 reads CASSQGPRDGYTF. The CDR3 DNA follows: TGTGCCAGCAGTCAGGGGCCCCGGGATGGCTACACCTTC.

This chain connects TRBV18 to TRBJ2-7; D is unresolved. This CDR3 is built from 14 residues. Trimming removed 3 bases from V and 5 bases from J, with 14 bases in between. Germline V gives CDR1 KGHSH, CDR2 LQKENI. The CDR3 loop reads CASSPDLGFHEQYF. The CDR3 nucleotides are TGTGCCAGCTCACCCGATCTCGGGTTTCACGAGCAGTACTTC.

V is TRBV28 and J is TRBJ2-7; D gene uncertain. Germline loops: CDR1 MDHEN, CDR2 SYDVKM. CDR3 length equals 13 residues. V dropped 7 bases and J dropped 0 bases, with 10 bases sitting between them. This CDR3 reads CASTLTLSYEQYF. CDR3 coding DNA: TGTGCCAGCACCCTGACTCTCTCCTACGAGCAGTACTTC.

This chain links TRBV30 with TRBJ2-2; D gene ambiguous. V was shortened by 3 bases and J by 1 base, with 9 bases between the two germline ends. CDR1 and CDR2 (germline): GTSNPN, SVGIG (reference sequence). The CDR3 length is 14 residues. CDR3 loop: CAWSGAGNTGELFF. CDR3 bases: TGTGCCTGGAGCGGCGCAGGGAACACCGGGGAGCTGTTTTTT.

This clone has only one observation. The rearrangement uses TRBV5-6 and TRBJ2-5; 12 nucleotides agree with TRBD2. V trimming: 4 bases; J trimming: 5 bases; junction bases outside the gene matches: 15. The CDR3 runs to 18 residues. CDR1 and CDR2 (germline): SGHDT, YYEEEE. Here the CDR3 reads CASSLVMLAGGPIETQYF. DNA of the CDR3: TGTGCCAGCAGCCTAGTGATGCTAGCGGGAGGGCCGATCGAGACCCAGTACTTC.

The CDR3 sequence is CASRRDRGLGGPYEQYF. In nucleotides, the CDR3 is TGTGCCAGCAGGAGGGACAGGGGACTAGGCGGGCCCTACGAGCAGTACTTC. The genes are TRBV28 and TRBJ2-7; 10 bases map to TRBD1. Trimming at V came to 6 bases and at J to 2 bases, leaving 13 bases not matched to a gene. Germline V gene sequence: CDR1 MDHEN, CDR2 SYDVKM. CDR3 length: 17 amino acids.

The chain has TRBV10-3 and TRBJ2-7; 10 bases align to TRBD1. The CDR3 is made up of 13 amino acids. Germline CDR1 ENHRY, CDR2 SYGVKD. V lost 10 bases and J lost 1; bases outside the gene matches: 4. The DNA of the CDR3 is TGTGCCACCGGGACAGGGGTTTCCTACGAGCAGTACTTC. This encodes CATGTGVSYEQYF.